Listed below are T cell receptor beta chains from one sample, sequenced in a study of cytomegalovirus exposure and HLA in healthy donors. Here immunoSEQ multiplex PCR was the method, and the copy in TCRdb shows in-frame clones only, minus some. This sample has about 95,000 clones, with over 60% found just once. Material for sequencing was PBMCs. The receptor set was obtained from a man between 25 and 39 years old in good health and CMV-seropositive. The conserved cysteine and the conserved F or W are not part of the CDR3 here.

CDR3: ASSGGTEKLF; V: TRBV7-9
CDR3: ASSQDWTGGQPQH; V: TRBV4-3
CDR3: ASIRRVGTPTGANVLT; V: TRBV19
CDR3: ASSRTGEELEY; V: TRBV18
CDR3: ASSEGGLGRGQETQY; V: TRBV10-1
CDR3: ASSPQQEGYNSPLH; V: TRBV18
CDR3: ASSPPRSGRGETQY; V: TRBV18
CDR3: ASKAQVFFNEQF; V: TRBV10-2
CDR3: ASSYGGELREKLF; V: TRBV6-6
CDR3: ASSRSGGTSSTDTQY; V: TRBV4-1
CDR3: ASRRGSSYNEQF; V: TRBV19
CDR3: ASSLVTGGANEKLF; V: TRBV27
CDR3: ATHWTTNTEAF; V: TRBV6-5
CDR3: ASSEGRSGTGELF; V: TRBV2
CDR3: ASSEVRTRQGPHYEQY; V: TRBV6-1
CDR3: ASSQNLAGGTDTQY; V: TRBV4-3
CDR3: ASRLELNTEAF; V: TRBV7-3
CDR3: ASGLAAREGEKLF; V: TRBV12-5
CDR3: ASSQEGSSGNTIY; V: TRBV4-2
CDR3: ASSVASGRSNEQF; V: TRBV9
CDR3: ASSIETGGGAGELF; V: TRBV19
CDR3: ASSLGAGTGQPQH; V: TRBV5-6
CDR3: ACYGTATSGYGYT; V: TRBV30
CDR3: ASSPFLTSGGQETQY; V: TRBV18
CDR3: ASGSPDRHNQPQH; V: TRBV12-5
CDR3: ASSMRRPQRYQETQY; V: TRBV5-4
CDR3: ATTEGRYTGYT; V: TRBV19
CDR3: ASSLAGGERSPLH; V: TRBV5-1
CDR3: ASSHTGTGGYEQY; V: TRBV7-3
CDR3: ASSSEVAGGGDEQF; V: TRBV27
CDR3: SSSSLRGSYGYT; V: TRBV7-9
CDR3: ASSTQLPGQGSFGNQPQH; V: TRBV21-1
CDR3: ASSLEGSTNEKLF; V: TRBV5-1
CDR3: ASSLAPGLAREQY; V: TRBV5-1
CDR3: ASSTLGTGKLF; V: TRBV5-4
CDR3: ASSFRGRYTYGYT; V: TRBV28
CDR3: ASSLNSGSGYT; V: TRBV11-3